This TCR beta chain was identified in a study of regulatory T cells in long-lasting Graves disease. The sample holds many counts of this clonotype. Its antigen is unidentified. Broader study findings: Preferential use of TRBV28, TRBJ1-2 and TRBJ2-5 was seen in persistent disease.

The CDR3 totals 14 residues. V dropped 4 bases and J dropped 3 bases, with 13 bases sitting between them. Germline V CDR1 and CDR2: SGHRS, YFSETQ. Specified time point: newly diagnosed GD, antithyroid drugs for less than 3 months. The TCR library was made from RNA extracted from PBMCs. Assembly of TCR beta libraries relied on iRepertoire HTBI primers together with Arm-PCR of CDR3 regions. TCRdb ran MiXCR on the multiplex PCR reads and lists one entry per CDR3 protein. The sample has under 300,000 distinct CDR3 sequences, 15% to 20% seen once. These data are also associated with another study on T cells in Graves' hyperthyroidism and ophthalmopathy. That paper states: Stable Graves' hyperthyroidism meant no ophthalmopathy progression within 18 months. First-round RT-PCR targeting the TCR CDR3 was performed with the HTBI primer set.

The source was peripheral blood mononuclear cells (PBMCs), collected at new diagnosis, from a patient treated with antithyroid drugs. The receptor was isolated from a woman in her 30s with Graves disease. The rearrangement uses TRBV5-1 and TRBJ1-2, with D maybe TRBD1 (5 bases). CDR3 sequence (DNA): TGCGCCAGCAGCCCGGAAGGGGAAGACTATGGCTACACCTTC. Its protein product is CASSPEGEDYGYTF.